The clone carrying this TCR beta chain turned up a few times. Its antigen remains unknown. Researchers used the Oncomine TCR Beta short-read assay to sequence DNA from cultured CD4+ T cells. After culture, CD4+ T cells served as the source for genomic DNA extraction. TCRdb redid the calling of the PCR reads with MiXCR, one entry per CDR3 protein. The sample carries over 9,500 distinct CDR3 sequences, about 35% recorded once. Stated treatment: roughly ten-day PBMC culture with coronavirus spike peptide pools or control peptides (ViraFEST assay). Gathering of the CD4+ T cells, from the unexposed donor, took place before the COVID-19 pandemic (2011-2018). The data were taken from a study of vaccination and CD4 T cells after COVID-19. Study overall: Convalescent patients gave post-COVID blood a median about 100 days post-diagnosis, range 35 to 161. Spike peptides, overlapping and drawn from SARS-CoV-2, HCoV-NL63, HCoV-OC43 and HCoV-229E, were used to stimulate cells. A CEFX pool, an HIV-1 Nef pool, or no peptide went to control cultures.

Germline CDR1 is MNHNS and CDR2 is SASEGT. V lost 8 bases and J lost 0; bases outside the gene matches: 5. The length of the CDR3 is 14 residues. Study findings and constraints: Spike mono-reactive status applied to 304 of 307 vaccine-specific clones in convalescent patients.

The TCR was taken from a human donor in good health. Sequences were obtained from CD4+ T cells from blood, cultured in vitro. The chain has TRBV6-1 and TRBJ2-7, with 9 bases aligning to TRBD2. The CDR3 loop reads CASGRTSDSYEQYF. DNA of the CDR3: TGTGCCAGCGGAAGGACTAGCGACTCCTACGAGCAGTACTTC.